This entry concerns a single T cell receptor (beta chain). This sample was included in a study of T cell changes during pregnancy in multiple sclerosis. The CDR3 covers 15 residues. Trimming cost V 3 bases and J 6 bases; bases outside gene matches: 4. Germline-derived CDR1 and CDR2 are MRHNA and SNTAGT. TCRdb's copy holds only in-frame clones and misses some; the assay was immunoSEQ multiplex PCR. The table records over 60,000 clones, around 96% of them present only once. The V call is TRBV6-4, the J call TRBJ2-3; 12 bases align to TRBD2. Sample: CD8+ T cells from peripheral blood mononuclear cells, taken after pregnancy. The TCR sequence derives from a female donor with multiple sclerosis, enrolled in a pregnancy study. CDR3 DNA sequence: TGTGCCAGCAGTGAGGGGACTAGCGGGTCCGATACGCAGTATTTT. Translation gives CASSEGTSGSDTQYF.